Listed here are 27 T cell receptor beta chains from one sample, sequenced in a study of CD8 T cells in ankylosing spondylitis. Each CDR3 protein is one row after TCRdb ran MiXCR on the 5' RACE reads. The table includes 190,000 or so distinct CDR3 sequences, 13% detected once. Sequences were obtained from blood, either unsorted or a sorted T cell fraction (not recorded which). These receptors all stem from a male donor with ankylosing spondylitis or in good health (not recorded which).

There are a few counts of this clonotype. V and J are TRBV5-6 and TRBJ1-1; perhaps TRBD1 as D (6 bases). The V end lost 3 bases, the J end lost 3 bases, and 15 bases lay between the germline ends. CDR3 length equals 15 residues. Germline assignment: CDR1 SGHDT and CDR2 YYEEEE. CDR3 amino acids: CASSWAARGDTEAFF. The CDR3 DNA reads TGTGCCAGCAGCTGGGCGGCCAGGGGAGACACTGAAGCTTTCTTT.

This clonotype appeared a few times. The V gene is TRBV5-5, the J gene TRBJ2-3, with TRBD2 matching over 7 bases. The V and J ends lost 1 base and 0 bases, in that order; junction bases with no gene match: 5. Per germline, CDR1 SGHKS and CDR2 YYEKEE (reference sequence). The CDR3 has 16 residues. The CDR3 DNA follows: TGTGCCAGCAGCTTGAAGCGGGGCCAGAGCACAGATACGCAGTATTTT. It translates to CASSLKRGQSTDTQYF.

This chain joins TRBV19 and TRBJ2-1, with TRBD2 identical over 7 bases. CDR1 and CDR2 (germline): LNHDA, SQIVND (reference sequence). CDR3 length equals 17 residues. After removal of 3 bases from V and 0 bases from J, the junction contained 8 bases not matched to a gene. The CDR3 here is CASSIFGRASSYNEQFF. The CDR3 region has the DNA TGTGCCAGTAGTATTTTTGGGAGGGCAAGCTCCTACAATGAGCAGTTCTTC.

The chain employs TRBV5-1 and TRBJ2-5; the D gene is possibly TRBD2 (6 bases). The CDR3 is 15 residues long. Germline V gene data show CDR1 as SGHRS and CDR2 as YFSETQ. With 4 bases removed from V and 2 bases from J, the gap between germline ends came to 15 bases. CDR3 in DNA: TGCGCCAGCAGCGGGACTTTAACAAATCAAGAGACCCAGTACTTC. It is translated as CASSGTLTNQETQYF.

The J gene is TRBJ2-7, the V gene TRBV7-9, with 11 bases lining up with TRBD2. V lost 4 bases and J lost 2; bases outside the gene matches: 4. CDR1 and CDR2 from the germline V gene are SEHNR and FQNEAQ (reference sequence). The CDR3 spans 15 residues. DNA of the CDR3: TGTGCCAGCAGCTCAGCTAGCGGGGGGCCCTACGAGCAGTACTTC. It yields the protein CASSSASGGPYEQYF.

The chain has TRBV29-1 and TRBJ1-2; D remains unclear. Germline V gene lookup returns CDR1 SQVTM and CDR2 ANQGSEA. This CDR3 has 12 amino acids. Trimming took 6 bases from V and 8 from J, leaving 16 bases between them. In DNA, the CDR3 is TGCAGCGTCGAGAGGGTTTTTAGGGGCTACACCTTC. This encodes CSVERVFRGYTF.

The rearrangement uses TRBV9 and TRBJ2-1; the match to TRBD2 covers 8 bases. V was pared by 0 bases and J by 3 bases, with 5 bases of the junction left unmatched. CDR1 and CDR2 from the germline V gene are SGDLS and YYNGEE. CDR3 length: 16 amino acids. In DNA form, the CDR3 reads TGTGCCAGCAGCGTAGGGTTAGCGGGGTTCTACAATGAGCAGTTCTTC. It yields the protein CASSVGLAGFYNEQFF.

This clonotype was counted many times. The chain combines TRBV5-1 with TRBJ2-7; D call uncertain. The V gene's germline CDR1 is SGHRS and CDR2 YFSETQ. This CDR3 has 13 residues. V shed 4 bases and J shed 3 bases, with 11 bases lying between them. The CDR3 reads CASSLARGYEQYF. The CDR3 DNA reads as TGCGCCAGCAGCCTTGCGCGTGGCTACGAGCAGTACTTC.

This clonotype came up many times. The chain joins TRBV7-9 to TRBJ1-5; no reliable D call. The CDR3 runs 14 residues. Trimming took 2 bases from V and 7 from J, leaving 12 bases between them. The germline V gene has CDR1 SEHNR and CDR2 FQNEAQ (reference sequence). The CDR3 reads CASSLPGEAQPQHF. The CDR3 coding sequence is TGTGCCAGCAGCTTACCAGGCGAAGCACAGCCCCAGCATTTT.

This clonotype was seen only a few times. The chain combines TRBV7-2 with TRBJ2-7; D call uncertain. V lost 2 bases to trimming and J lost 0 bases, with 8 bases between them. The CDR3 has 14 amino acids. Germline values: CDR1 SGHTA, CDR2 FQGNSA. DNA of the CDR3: TGTGCCAGCAGCTTAAGCCAGGACTCCTACGAGCAGTACTTC. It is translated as CASSLSQDSYEQYF.

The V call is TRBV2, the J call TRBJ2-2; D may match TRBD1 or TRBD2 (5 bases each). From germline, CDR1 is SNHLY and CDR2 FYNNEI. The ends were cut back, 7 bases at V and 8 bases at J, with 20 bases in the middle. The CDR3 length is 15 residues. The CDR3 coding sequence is TGTGCCAGCATGGCCTTGGGGACCCGACGAGGGGAGCTGTTTTTT. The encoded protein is CASMALGTRRGELFF.

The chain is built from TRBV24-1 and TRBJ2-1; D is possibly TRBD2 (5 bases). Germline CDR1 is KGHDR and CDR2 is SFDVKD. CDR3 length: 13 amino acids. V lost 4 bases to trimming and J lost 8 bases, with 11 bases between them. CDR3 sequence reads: CATSDVAFHEQFF. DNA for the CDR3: TGTGCCACCAGTGACGTAGCGTTCCATGAGCAGTTCTTC.

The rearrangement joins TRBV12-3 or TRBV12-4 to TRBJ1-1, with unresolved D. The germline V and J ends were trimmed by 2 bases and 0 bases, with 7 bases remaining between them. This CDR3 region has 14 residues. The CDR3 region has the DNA TGTGCCAGCAGTTTAAACGGTATGAACACTGAAGCTTTCTTT. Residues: CASSLNGMNTEAFF.

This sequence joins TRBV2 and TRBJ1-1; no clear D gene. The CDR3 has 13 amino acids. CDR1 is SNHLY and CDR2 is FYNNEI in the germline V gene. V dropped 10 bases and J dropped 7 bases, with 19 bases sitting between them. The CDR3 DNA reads TGTGCCACCAGCCCACGAGGGCAAGTTGAAGCTTTCTTT. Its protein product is CATSPRGQVEAFF.

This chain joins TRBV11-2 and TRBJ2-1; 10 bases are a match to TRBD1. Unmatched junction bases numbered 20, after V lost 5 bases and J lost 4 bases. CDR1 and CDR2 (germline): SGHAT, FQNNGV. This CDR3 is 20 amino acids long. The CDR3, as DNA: TGTGCCAGCAGCAACCATAGGGACAGGGGACTATTGAAAAGATACAATGAGCAGTTCTTC. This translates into CASSNHRDRGLLKRYNEQFF.

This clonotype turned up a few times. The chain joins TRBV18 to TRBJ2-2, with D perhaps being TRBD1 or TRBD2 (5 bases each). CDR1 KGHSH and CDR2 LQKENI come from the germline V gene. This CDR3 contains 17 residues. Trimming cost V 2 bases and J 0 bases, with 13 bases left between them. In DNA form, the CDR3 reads TGTGCCAGCTCACCATCCACAACGGGACCGAACACCGGGGAGCTGTTTTTT. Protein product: CASSPSTTGPNTGELFF.

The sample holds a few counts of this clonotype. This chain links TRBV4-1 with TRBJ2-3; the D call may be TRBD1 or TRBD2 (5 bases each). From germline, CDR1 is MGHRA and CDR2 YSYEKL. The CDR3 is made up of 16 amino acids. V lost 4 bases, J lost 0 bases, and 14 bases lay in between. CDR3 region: CASSPSWGGSTDTQYF. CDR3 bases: TGCGCCAGCAGCCCATCTTGGGGCGGGAGCACAGATACGCAGTATTTT.

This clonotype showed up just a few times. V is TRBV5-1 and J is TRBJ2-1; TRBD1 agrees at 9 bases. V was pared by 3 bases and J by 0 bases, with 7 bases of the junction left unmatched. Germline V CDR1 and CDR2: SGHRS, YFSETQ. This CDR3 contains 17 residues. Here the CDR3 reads CASSSRDRDLSYNEQFF. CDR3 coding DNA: TGCGCCAGCAGCTCCCGGGACAGGGATCTCTCCTACAATGAGCAGTTCTTC. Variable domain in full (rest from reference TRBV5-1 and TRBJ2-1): KAGVTQTPRYLIKTRGQQVTLSCSPISGHRSVSWYQQTPGQGLQFLFEYFSETQRNKGNFPGRFSGRQFSNSRSEMNVSTLELGDSALYLCASSSRDRDLSYNEQFFGPGTRLTVL.

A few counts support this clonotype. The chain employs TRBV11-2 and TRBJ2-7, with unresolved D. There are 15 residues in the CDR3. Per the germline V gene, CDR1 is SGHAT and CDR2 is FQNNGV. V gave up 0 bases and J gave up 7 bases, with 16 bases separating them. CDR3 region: CASSLEDGGFWEQYF. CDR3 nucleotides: TGTGCCAGCAGCTTAGAGGACGGTGGGTTTTGGGAGCAGTACTTC.

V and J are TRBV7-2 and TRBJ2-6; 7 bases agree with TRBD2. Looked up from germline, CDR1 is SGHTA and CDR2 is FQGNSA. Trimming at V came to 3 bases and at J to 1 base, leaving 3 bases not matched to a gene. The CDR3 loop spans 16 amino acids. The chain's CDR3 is CASSLGEGSGANVLTF. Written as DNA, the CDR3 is TGTGCCAGCAGCTTGGGGGAGGGTTCTGGGGCCAACGTCCTGACTTTC.

The CDR3 DNA follows: TGTGCCAGCAGCTTAGGGTGGGTGGGGGCTGCAGATACGCAGTATTTT. It translates to CASSLGWVGAADTQYF. The chain has TRBV7-2 and TRBJ2-3; perhaps TRBD1 as D (6 bases). This CDR3 contains 16 residues. The V end was cut by 1 base, the J end by 4 bases, with 15 bases between. Germline V gene data show CDR1 as SGHTA and CDR2 as FQGNSA.

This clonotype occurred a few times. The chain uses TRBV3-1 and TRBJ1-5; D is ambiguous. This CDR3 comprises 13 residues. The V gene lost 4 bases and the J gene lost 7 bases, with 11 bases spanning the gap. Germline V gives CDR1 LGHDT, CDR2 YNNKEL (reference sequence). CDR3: CASSPVEGQPQHF. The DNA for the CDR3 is TGTGCCAGCAGCCCAGTCGAGGGACAGCCCCAGCATTTT.

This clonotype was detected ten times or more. The CDR3 protein is CASSQDYLGPTDTQYF. CDR3 bases: TGCGCCAGCAGCCAAGATTATTTAGGTCCCACAGATACGCAGTATTTT. This chain joins TRBV4-1 and TRBJ2-3; no firm D call. The CDR3 loop spans 16 amino acids. The germline CDR1 and CDR2 sequences are MGHRA and YSYEKL. V was shortened by 0 bases and J by 2 bases, with 12 bases between the two germline ends.

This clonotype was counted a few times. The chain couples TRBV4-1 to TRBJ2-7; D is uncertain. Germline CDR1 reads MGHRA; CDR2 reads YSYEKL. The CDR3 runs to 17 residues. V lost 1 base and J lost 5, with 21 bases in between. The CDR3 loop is CASSQGVLAQRYNEQYF. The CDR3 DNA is TGCGCCAGCAGCCAAGGTGTGCTGGCGCAGAGATACAACGAGCAGTACTTC.

This CDR3 reads CASSFADRDYEQYF. CDR3 DNA: TGTGCCAGCAGCTTCGCGGACAGGGACTACGAGCAGTACTTC. The chain has TRBV11-2 and TRBJ2-7, with TRBD1 identical over 8 bases. The CDR3 totals 14 residues. V was pared by 3 bases and J by 3 bases, with 4 bases of the junction left unmatched. The germline V gene encodes CDR1 SGHAT and CDR2 FQNNGV.

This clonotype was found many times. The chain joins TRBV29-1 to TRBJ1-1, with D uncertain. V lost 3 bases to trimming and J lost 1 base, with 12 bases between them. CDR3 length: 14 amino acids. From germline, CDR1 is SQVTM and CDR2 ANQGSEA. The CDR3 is CSVEPGETNTEAFF. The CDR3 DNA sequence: TGCAGCGTTGAGCCCGGGGAAACGAACACTGAAGCTTTCTTT.

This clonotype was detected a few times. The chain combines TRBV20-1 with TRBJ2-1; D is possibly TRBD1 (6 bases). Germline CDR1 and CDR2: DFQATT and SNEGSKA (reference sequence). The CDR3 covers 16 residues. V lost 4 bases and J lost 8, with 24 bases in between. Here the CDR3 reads CSANLAPGDLKDEQFF. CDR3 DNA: TGCAGTGCTAACCTCGCCCCAGGGGACCTCAAGGATGAGCAGTTCTTC.